The 30 T cell receptor beta chains presented below share a single source sample, sequenced in a study of cytomegalovirus exposure and HLA in healthy donors. The primer mix had 60 Vbeta and 13 Jbeta primers. The method was immunoSEQ multiplex PCR; TCRdb's version includes in-frame clones alone and lacks a portion of them. The sample yields 90,000 to 150,000 clones, 76% seen once. The specimen sequenced was PBMCs. The receptors originated from a woman between 35 and 50 years old in good health and CMV-seropositive.

In its sample, this clone was seen a few times. The chain employs TRBV10-3 and TRBJ2-7; TRBD1 might be the D (5 bases). Germline CDR1 ENHRY, CDR2 SYGVKD. Trimming cost V 9 bases and J 4 bases, with 13 bases left between them. The CDR3 sequence is 12 residues long. The CDR3 protein is CAMSSGMYEQYF. The CDR3 DNA reads TGTGCCATGTCTTCAGGGATGTACGAGCAGTACTTC.

This chain uses TRBV5-1 with TRBJ2-3; perhaps TRBD1 as D (6 bases). This CDR3 contains 16 residues. The V gene lost 0 bases and the J gene lost 2 bases, with 13 bases spanning the gap. Germline V lookup: CDR1 SGHRS, CDR2 YFSETQ. This chain's CDR3 is CASSLVGDRFTDTQYF. The CDR3 nucleotides are TGCGCCAGCAGCTTGGTGGGAGACAGGTTCACAGATACGCAGTATTTT.

The sample holds a few counts of this clone. This chain connects TRBV7-9 to TRBJ1-1; 8 bases line up with TRBD1. V lost 2 bases and J lost 1; bases outside the gene matches: 3. CDR3 size: 15 residues. The V gene's germline CDR1 is SEHNR and CDR2 FQNEAQ (reference sequence). The CDR3 coding sequence is TGTGCCAGCAGCTTAAGACAGGGGACGAACACTGAAGCTTTCTTT. It specifies CASSLRQGTNTEAFF.

This clone turned up a few times. The CDR3: CASSPSPGSGVFF. In DNA, the CDR3 is TGTGCCAGCAGTCCCTCGCCCGGGAGTGGGGTGTTTTTT. V gene TRBV27 combines with J gene TRBJ1-4; D remains unclear. Germline V lookup: CDR1 MNHEY, CDR2 SMNVEV (reference sequence). The V gene lost 5 bases and the J gene lost 15 bases, with 19 bases spanning the gap. This CDR3 contains 13 residues. The variable domain in full, completed from reference TRBV27 and TRBJ1-4, reads EAQVTQNPRYLITVTGKKLTVTCSQNMNHEYMSWYRQDPGLGLRQIYYSMNVEVTDKGDVPEGYKVSRKEKRNFPLILESPSPNQTSLYFCASSPSPGSGVFFGSGTQLSVL.

This clone was counted a single time. The junction differs from germline at one of its ends, possibly a read error. CDR3 loop: CASNLGSTSTEAFF. CDR3 DNA: TGTGCCAGCAACTTAGGGTCCACGAGCACTGAAGCTTTCTTT. The chain couples TRBV7-9 to TRBJ1-1; D uncertain. Germline V gene lookup returns CDR1 SEHNR and CDR2 FQNEAQ (reference sequence). CDR3 length: 14 amino acids.

The rearrangement joins TRBV27 to TRBJ2-6; tentative D call: TRBD1 (6 bases). V was cut by 3 bases and J by 0 bases, with 15 bases left in between. Germline lookup yields CDR1 MNHEY and CDR2 SMNVEV (reference sequence). The CDR3 loop spans 18 amino acids. The CDR3 region is CASSFLGQFPSGANVLTF. The CDR3 nucleotides are TGTGCCAGCAGTTTCCTTGGACAGTTCCCCTCTGGGGCCAACGTCCTGACTTTC.

The DNA of the CDR3 is TGCGCCAGCAGCTTATCAGCAGGGAGGACTGAAGCTTTCTTT. Translating gives CASSLSAGRTEAFF. The rearrangement links TRBV5-1 to TRBJ1-1; D may be TRBD1 (5 bases). V was pared by 2 bases and J by 5 bases, with 13 bases between. CDR1 is SGHRS and CDR2 is YFSETQ in the germline V gene. There are 14 residues in the CDR3. The full variable domain, rest sourced from reference TRBV5-1 and TRBJ1-1, is KAGVTQTPRYLIKTRGQQVTLSCSPISGHRSVSWYQQTPGQGLQFLFEYFSETQRNKGNFPGRFSGRQFSNSRSEMNVSTLELGDSALYLCASSLSAGRTEAFFGQGTRLTVV.

This clone has only a few counts. The gene calls are TRBV18 and TRBJ1-1; D perhaps matches TRBD1 (6 bases). Between the trimmed V and J ends, which lost 3 bases and 1 base, there was a span of 12 bases. The CDR3 loop spans 15 amino acids. CDR1 and CDR2 (germline): KGHSH, LQKENI. This chain's CDR3 is CASSPPRGKNTEAFF. As DNA, the CDR3 is TGTGCCAGCTCACCGCCTAGGGGGAAGAACACTGAAGCTTTCTTT.

The rearrangement uses TRBV6-6 and TRBJ2-7; TRBD1 agrees at 9 bases. V gave up 7 bases and J gave up 1 base; unmatched junction bases: 5. Germline CDR1 and CDR2: MNHNY and SVGAGI (reference sequence). The length of the CDR3 is 14 residues. The DNA for the CDR3 is TGTGCCAGCACCCTGGGACAGGGATCCTACGAGCAGTACTTC. This encodes CASTLGQGSYEQYF.

This clone came up once. The rearrangement links TRBV27 to TRBJ1-2; the D is unclear. The CDR3 is 12 residues long. V lost 10 bases to trimming and J lost 6 bases, with 15 bases between them. Germline CDR1 and CDR2: MNHEY and SMNVEV (reference sequence). CDR3 sequence reads: CATRNEVNGYTF. Here the CDR3 DNA reads TGTGCCACTCGGAACGAGGTTAATGGCTACACCTTC.

This sequence joins TRBV6-5 and TRBJ2-3; 13 bases align to TRBD2. There are 16 residues in the CDR3. Trimming took 4 bases from V and 2 from J; bases not matched to a gene: 3. The germline gives CDR1 MNHEY, CDR2 SVGAGI. CDR3 loop: CASSWGLAGITDTQYF. CDR3 nucleotide sequence: TGTGCCAGCAGTTGGGGACTAGCGGGGATCACAGATACGCAGTATTTT.

Written as DNA, the CDR3 is TGTGCCACCAGCAGAGATCGGACGGGGAATGAGCAGTTCTTC. Protein sequence: CATSRDRTGNEQFF. The V gene is TRBV15, the J gene TRBJ2-1, with D possibly being TRBD2 (5 bases). The germline V gene encodes CDR1 LNHNV and CDR2 YYDKDF (reference sequence). The CDR3 consists of 14 residues. The V gene lost 0 bases and the J gene lost 7 bases, with 10 bases spanning the gap.

This chain connects TRBV7-2 to TRBJ2-5; TRBD1 agrees at 8 bases. With 5 bases clipped from V and 1 base from J, the junction kept 3 bases outside the gene matches. The CDR3 sequence is 14 residues long. Germline lookup yields CDR1 SGHTA and CDR2 FQGNSA. CDR3 DNA sequence: TGTGCCAGCAGCGTAGGGACAGGCCAAGAGACCCAGTACTTC. It specifies CASSVGTGQETQYF.

The chain carries TRBV6-5 and TRBJ1-2; weak D call: TRBD1 (5 bases). There are 14 residues in the CDR3. The germline gives CDR1 MNHEY, CDR2 SVGAGI. Trimming removed 3 bases from V and 4 bases from J, with 12 bases in between. CDR3 in DNA: TGTGCCAGCAGTTATGACAGTCGCACCTATGGCTACACCTTC. It is translated as CASSYDSRTYGYTF.

The chain recombines TRBV5-4 with TRBJ1-6; D might be TRBD1 (6 bases). The CDR3 runs 15 residues. From germline, CDR1 is SGHNT and CDR2 YYREEE (reference sequence). Trimming stripped 4 bases from V and 6 bases from J, with 14 bases between. This CDR3 is CASSRDTASNSPLHF. DNA for the CDR3: TGTGCCAGCAGCCGGGACACCGCTTCTAATTCACCCCTCCACTTT.

The chain employs TRBV5-6 and TRBJ1-3; D is possibly TRBD1 (6 bases). Germline V lookup: CDR1 SGHDT, CDR2 YYEEEE. The V and J ends lost 4 bases and 9 bases respectively, with 20 bases between them. The length of the CDR3 is 15 residues. The CDR3: CASSDIGDTPLTIYF. The CDR3 DNA is TGTGCCAGCAGCGATATCGGGGACACTCCTCTCACCATATATTTT.

The rearrangement uses TRBV6-1 and TRBJ2-3; 9 positions match TRBD2. V shed 6 bases and J 7 bases; nucleotides not matched to a gene: 11. Per the germline V gene, CDR1 is MNHNS and CDR2 is SASEGT. The CDR3 loop spans 15 amino acids. In nucleotides, the CDR3 is TGTGCCAGCAGGGGGACTAGCTACTCCTTGAATACGCAGTATTTT. Residues: CASRGTSYSLNTQYF.

The chain links TRBV5-1 to TRBJ2-5; 11 nucleotides align to TRBD2. The CDR3 sequence is 16 residues long. With 4 bases clipped from V and 4 bases from J, the junction kept 9 bases outside the gene matches. In germline, CDR1 is SGHRS, CDR2 YFSETQ. The chain's CDR3 is CASSAGDSGGAETQYF. In DNA, the CDR3 is TGCGCCAGCAGCGCGGGCGATAGCGGGGGGGCAGAGACCCAGTACTTC.

The rearrangement links TRBV6-5 to TRBJ1-2, with D tentatively TRBD1 (6 bases). The V end lost 5 bases, the J end lost 4 bases, and 17 bases lay between the germline ends. Germline V CDR1 and CDR2: MNHEY, SVGAGI. This CDR3 has 15 amino acids. The CDR3 protein is CASSPTGPTGYGYTF. In DNA form, the CDR3 reads TGTGCCAGCAGTCCGACAGGCCCGACCGGCTATGGCTACACCTTC.

The chain links TRBV5-1 to TRBJ2-7; TRBD1 matches 8 bases. Trimming at V came to 0 bases and at J to 4 bases, leaving 3 bases not matched to a gene. The germline gives CDR1 SGHRS, CDR2 YFSETQ. There are 14 residues in the CDR3. The CDR3 DNA sequence: TGCGCCAGCAGCTTGGGGGGGACAGGATACGAGCAGTACTTC. It encodes CASSLGGTGYEQYF.

This CDR3 reads CASSSEPGPRETQYF. The DNA of the CDR3 is TGTGCCAGCAGCTCTGAGCCAGGCCCCAGGGAGACCCAGTACTTC. This rearrangement joins TRBV5-6 to TRBJ2-5; D uncertain. Germline lookup yields CDR1 SGHDT and CDR2 YYEEEE. CDR3 size: 15 residues. Trimming stripped 3 bases from V and 5 bases from J, with 17 bases between.

V usage is TRBV6-1 and J usage is TRBJ1-1; maybe TRBD1 (6 bases). Looked up from germline, CDR1 is MNHNS and CDR2 is SASEGT. Deletions cut 8 bases from V and 5 bases from J, with 15 bases between. This CDR3 has 13 residues. Here the CDR3 DNA reads TGTGCCAGCGGCTCTACAGGGCGGACTGAAGCTTTCTTT. Its protein product is CASGSTGRTEAFF.

The chain combines TRBV18 with TRBJ1-5; 10 nucleotides agree with TRBD1. With V trimmed by 8 bases and J by 7 bases, 11 bases remained unmatched. Germline lookup yields CDR1 KGHSH and CDR2 LQKENI. The length of the CDR3 is 15 residues. The CDR3 region is CASAAETGGDQPQHF. The CDR3 nucleotides read TGTGCCAGCGCAGCTGAGACAGGGGGCGACCAGCCCCAGCATTTT.

V gene TRBV6-1 combines with J gene TRBJ1-5; D might be TRBD1 (5 bases). Trimming pared 8 bases from V and 3 bases from J, leaving 11 bases between. Germline V lookup: CDR1 MNHNS, CDR2 SASEGT. This CDR3 comprises 13 residues. CDR3 in amino acids: CASSGTVNQPQHF. CDR3 nucleotides: TGTGCCAGCTCCGGGACTGTCAATCAGCCCCAGCATTTT.

V gene TRBV12-5 combines with J gene TRBJ2-7; 7 bases match TRBD1. Germline loops: CDR1 LGHNT, CDR2 FRNRAP. J gave up 6 bases and V 5 bases, and 4 bases lay outside the gene matches. The CDR3 covers 12 residues. CDR3 nucleotide sequence: TGTGCTAGTGGTCTGACAGGGCCCGAGCAGTACTTC. Its protein product is CASGLTGPEQYF.

On this clone: One junction end does not reproduce the germline sequence, and a read error may be involved. This chain uses TRBV30 with TRBJ2-7; 7 bases map to TRBD1. The CDR3 is made up of 13 amino acids. The germline V gene encodes CDR1 GTSNPN and CDR2 SVGIG (reference sequence). CDR3: CAWTGTAIGKQCF. CDR3 DNA: TGTGCCTGGACCGGGACAGCAATAGGGAAGCAGTGCTTC.

The genes are TRBV6-1 and TRBJ2-7, with D maybe TRBD1 (6 bases). Germline V CDR1 and CDR2: MNHNS, SASEGT. The length of the CDR3 is 15 residues. Trimming took off 7 bases at V and 2 bases at J, with 18 bases between the two ends. The CDR3 bases are TGTGCCAGCATCCCTTCACAAGACAGGCCCTACGAGCAGTACTTC. It codes for CASIPSQDRPYEQYF.

The CDR3 reads CAISEGDIPQPQHF. CDR3 in DNA: TGTGCCATCAGTGAGGGGGACATACCCCAGCCCCAGCATTTT. This chain links TRBV10-3 with TRBJ1-5; TRBD1 might be the D (6 bases). Per the germline V gene, CDR1 is ENHRY and CDR2 is SYGVKD. This CDR3 comprises 14 residues. V lost 2 bases and J lost 7, with 12 bases in between.

The rearrangement joins TRBV19 to TRBJ1-2; D is possibly TRBD1 (5 bases). V was clipped by 9 bases and J by 1 base, with 12 bases between them. The germline gives CDR1 LNHDA, CDR2 SQIVND (reference sequence). The CDR3 sequence is 13 residues long. The CDR3: CASERTRNYGYTF. In DNA, the CDR3 is TGTGCCAGCGAAAGGACACGTAACTATGGCTACACCTTC.

The chain recombines TRBV30 with TRBJ2-7; D might be TRBD1 (5 bases). This CDR3 has 16 amino acids. Trimming removed 0 bases at V and 0 bases at J, with 15 bases between. Germline CDR1 and CDR2: GTSNPN and SVGIG (reference sequence). The CDR3 bases are TGTGCCTGGAGTGTTAGTCTGGGGCACAGCTCCTACGAGCAGTACTTC. Amino acid sequence: CAWSVSLGHSSYEQYF. The full variable domain, its missing parts supplied by reference TRBV30 and TRBJ2-7, is SQTIHQWPATLVQPVGSPLSLECTVEGTSNPNLYWYRQAAGRGLQLLFYSVGIGQISSEVPQNLSASRPQDRQFILSSKKLLLSDSGFYLCAWSVSLGHSSYEQYFGPGTRLTVT.